This record concerns one T cell receptor beta chain sequence. This sample stems from a study of T cells in Graves' hyperthyroidism and ophthalmopathy. The germline CDR1 and CDR2 sequences are LNHDA and SQIVND (reference sequence). This CDR3 contains 14 residues. Losses at the gene ends were 7 bases for V and 2 bases for J; bases not matched to a gene: 5. RNA transcripts gave rise to amplified TCR beta CDR3 regions. During a first-round RT-PCR of the TCR CDR3, the HTBI primer set was used. TCRdb redid the calling of the multiplex PCR reads with MiXCR, one entry per CDR3 protein. Here the sample spans nearly 750,000 distinct CDR3 sequences, roughly 32% being singletons.

The specimen was blood. The sequence was obtained from a woman in her forties with Graves' hyperthyroidism. The gene calls are TRBV19 and TRBJ2-4, with 7 bases lining up with TRBD1. The CDR3 bases are TGTGCCAGTAACCGGGACAGCTCCAAAAACATTCAGTACTTC. Residues: CASNRDSSKNIQYF.